This T cell receptor (beta chain) derives from a study of beta chain features in type 1 diabetes. Study-level results: Patients and controls would share equally any PCR tilt toward shorter templates. A greater similarity of naive, central memory and Treg TCRB repertoires was seen among patients than among healthy donors. Type 1 diabetes patients had moderately but significantly shorter TCRB CDR3s in all four CD4+ subsets.

The entirety of the isolated RNA underwent reverse transcription, so expressed TCRB transcripts were sequenced. Data came from immunoSEQ multiplex PCR; TCRdb stores just in-frame clones and leaves some out. The data hold roughly 230,000 clones, with approximately 11% observed a single time. Sorted populations all exceeded 95% purity. Unmatched junction bases numbered 6, after V lost 3 bases and J lost 4 bases. This CDR3 contains 14 residues. Germline CDR1 GTSNPN, CDR2 SVGIG (reference sequence). This clone was seen a handful of times. Its specificity is unknown. The sequenced sample was naive CD4+ T cells from blood. The rearrangement joins TRBV30 to TRBJ1-5; 7 nucleotides align to TRBD1. This receptor was taken from a man aged 25-45 years with type 1 diabetes. Here the CDR3 reads CAWSEGTDNQPQHF. DNA of the CDR3: TGTGCCTGGAGCGAGGGGACAGATAATCAGCCCCAGCATTTT.